This T cell receptor (beta chain) originates from a study of T cells in Graves' hyperthyroidism and ophthalmopathy. RNA transcripts served as the template for amplifying TCR beta CDR3 regions. A first-round RT-PCR of the TCR CDR3 used the HTBI primer set. TCRdb redid the calling of the multiplex PCR reads with MiXCR, one entry per CDR3 protein. The sample gives around 250,000 distinct CDR3 sequences, roughly a quarter of which show up once; under 40% is in the top ten. Germline CDR1 reads DFQATT; CDR2 reads SNEGSKA (reference sequence). This CDR3 comprises 13 residues. Trimming left V 3 bases short and J 4 bases short, with 12 bases between. This clonotype came up many times.

Sequenced: blood. The receptor's source is a woman in her 40s with Graves' ophthalmopathy. V and J are TRBV20-1 and TRBJ1-2, with D possibly TRBD1 on 5 matching bases. In nucleotides, the CDR3 is TGCAGTGCTAGTAGACAGACCACCTATGGCTACACCTTC. Protein sequence: CSASRQTTYGYTF.